The present T cell receptor (beta chain) was sequenced within a study of shared clonotypes between healthy human individuals. Method: immunoSEQ multiplex PCR; TCRdb's copy keeps in-frame clones and lacks some. The sample lists more than 2,000,000 clones, 85% to 95% occurring once. From germline, CDR1 is SQVTM and CDR2 ANQGSEA. The CDR3 is 13 amino acids. V lost 5 bases to trimming and J lost 0 bases, with 9 bases between them. Sequencing was carried out using naive CD4+ T cells from PBMCs. Subset indicated: CD45RA+ positively selected. J is TRBJ2-3 and V is TRBV29-1; D possibly corresponds to TRBD1 (5 bases). This sequence originates from a man aged 18-30 years in good health. Some clones in this sample may be carry-over from other donors' samples. CDR3 coding DNA: TGCAGCGTTCGGCACAGGAGCACAGATACGCAGTATTTT. Residues: CSVRHRSTDTQYF.